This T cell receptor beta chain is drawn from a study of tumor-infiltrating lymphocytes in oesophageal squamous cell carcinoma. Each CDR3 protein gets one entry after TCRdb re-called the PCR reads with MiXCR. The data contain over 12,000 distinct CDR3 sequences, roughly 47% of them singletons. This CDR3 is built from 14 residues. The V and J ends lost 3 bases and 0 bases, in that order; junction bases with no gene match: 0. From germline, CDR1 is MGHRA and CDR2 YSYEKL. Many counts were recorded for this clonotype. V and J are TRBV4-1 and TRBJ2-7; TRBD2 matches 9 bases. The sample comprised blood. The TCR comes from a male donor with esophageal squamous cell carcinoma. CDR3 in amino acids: CASSQREGSYEQYF. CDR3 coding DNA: TGCGCCAGCAGCCAGCGGGAGGGCTCCTACGAGCAGTACTTC.